The 26 T cell receptor beta chains below were found in one sample sequenced in a study of identical twins. TCRdb re-analysed the 5' RACE reads in MiXCR, keeping a single row per CDR3 protein. The table lists 500,000 or so distinct CDR3 sequences, more than 13% of them singletons, with about 1% in the top ten. These data also formed part of another study, on yellow fever vaccine responses in identical twins.

The specimen was CD4+ T cells sorted from blood. These receptors all stem from a woman between 18 and 30 years old in good health.

The gene calls are TRBV5-1 and TRBJ2-1, with D uncertain. CDR3 length: 15 residues. The V end lost 0 bases, the J end lost 0 bases, and 7 bases lay between the germline ends. Germline V gene sequence: CDR1 SGHRS, CDR2 YFSETQ. The CDR3: CASSLGISSYNEQFF. The CDR3 DNA reads TGCGCCAGCAGCTTGGGTATTAGCTCCTACAATGAGCAGTTCTTC.

This clonotype was seen a handful of times. This chain joins TRBV4-1 and TRBJ2-1; D is possibly TRBD1 (5 bases). This CDR3 has 16 amino acids. CDR1 and CDR2 (germline): MGHRA, YSYEKL. The germline V and J ends were trimmed by 0 bases and 0 bases, with 9 bases remaining between them. CDR3 residues: CASSQEGAGSYNEQFF. CDR3 DNA: TGCGCCAGCAGCCAAGAAGGGGCAGGCTCCTACAATGAGCAGTTCTTC.

This chain connects TRBV20-1 to TRBJ2-5; 8 positions agree with TRBD1. The ends lost 6 bases at V and 3 bases at J; junction bases unmatched: 9. Germline CDR1 DFQATT, CDR2 SNEGSKA (reference sequence). The length of the CDR3 is 14 residues. The CDR3 DNA sequence: TGCAGTGCCGGTCGGACAGGGAAGGAAGAGACCCAGTACTTC. The encoded protein is CSAGRTGKEETQYF.

This clonotype has more than one count but fewer than ten. The CDR3 coding sequence is TGTGCCAGCAACAGGGAGAACACCGGGGAGCTGTTTTTT. It yields the protein CASNRENTGELFF. The gene calls are TRBV2 and TRBJ2-2, with D possibly matching TRBD1 (6 bases). CDR1 is SNHLY and CDR2 is FYNNEI in the germline V gene. The CDR3 totals 13 residues. The V end was cut by 7 bases, the J end by 1 base, with 7 bases between.

In this sample, this clonotype turned up many times. The rearrangement links TRBV7-9 to TRBJ2-7; D is perhaps TRBD1 (5 bases). The germline V gene encodes CDR1 SEHNR and CDR2 FQNEAQ (reference sequence). This CDR3 is 17 amino acids long. V was shortened by 5 bases and J by 6 bases, with 26 bases between the two germline ends. In nucleotides, the CDR3 is TGTGCCAGCAGCCCCGACGGGCCGATAACGTTGGGGCTCGAGCAGTACTTC. Its translation: CASSPDGPITLGLEQYF.

The gene calls are TRBV20-1 and TRBJ1-5; 8 bases line up with TRBD1. The CDR3 covers 14 residues. With V trimmed by 3 bases and J by 2 bases, 3 bases remained unmatched. From germline, CDR1 is DFQATT and CDR2 SNEGSKA (reference sequence). CDR3 sequence reads: CSARATGGNQPQHF. The CDR3 DNA reads TGCAGTGCTAGGGCGACAGGGGGCAATCAGCCCCAGCATTTT.

The gene calls are TRBV7-2 and TRBJ2-7; 10 bases align to TRBD1. Unmatched junction bases numbered 11, after V lost 6 bases and J lost 6 bases. In germline, CDR1 is SGHTA, CDR2 FQGNSA. This CDR3 contains 15 residues. In nucleotides, the CDR3 is TGTGCCAGCAGAAGGAGAGGGACAGGGGTTGGCGAGCAGTACTTC. It encodes CASRRRGTGVGEQYF.

This clonotype was seen a handful of times. V and J are TRBV7-2 and TRBJ2-7, with TRBD2 matching over 7 bases. V trimming: 5 bases; J trimming: 6 bases; junction bases outside the gene matches: 13. This CDR3 has 15 amino acids. CDR1 and CDR2 from the germline V gene are SGHTA and FQGNSA. The CDR3 nucleotides are TGTGCCAGCAGCACCCGGGGGACTATCGGCGGCGAGCAGTACTTC. It codes for CASSTRGTIGGEQYF.

This chain connects TRBV14 to TRBJ2-2, with D unresolved. V gave up 2 bases and J gave up 4 bases, with 14 bases separating them. The CDR3 is 16 amino acids. The germline V gene has CDR1 SGHDN and CDR2 FVKESK. The CDR3 spells CASSQISGSFTGELFF. In nucleotides, the CDR3 is TGTGCCAGCAGCCAAATTTCCGGCAGTTTCACCGGGGAGCTGTTTTTT.

This clonotype has a count of ten or more. CDR3 nucleotide sequence: TGTGCCAGCAGGCCTGGAGGGGGGGGCACTGAAGCTTTCTTT. Encoded protein: CASRPGGGGTEAFF. The chain joins TRBV12-3 or TRBV12-4 to TRBJ1-1; D perhaps matches TRBD1 (6 bases). V was pared by 6 bases and J by 4 bases, with 15 bases between. The CDR3 runs 14 residues.

The chain carries TRBV7-8 and TRBJ1-2; no clear D. The CDR3 is made up of 13 amino acids. Germline CDR1 is SGHVS and CDR2 is FQNEAQ. The V end was cut by 5 bases, the J end by 8 bases, with 15 bases between. The CDR3 DNA is TGTGCCAGCAGCGTGCAAACAACGAGAGGCTACACCTTC. Protein product: CASSVQTTRGYTF.

This clonotype was seen more than once but under ten times. The rearrangement links TRBV28 to TRBJ2-5, with 12 bases aligning to TRBD2. The length of the CDR3 is 16 residues. V lost 1 base, J lost 7 bases, and 7 bases stayed unmatched. CDR1 MDHEN and CDR2 SYDVKM come from the germline V gene. The CDR3 is CASSLLGLAGPATQYF. In nucleotides, the CDR3 is TGTGCCAGCAGTTTATTGGGACTAGCGGGCCCCGCGACCCAGTACTTC.

This clonotype was counted between two and nine times. The rearrangement links TRBV11-2 to TRBJ2-3; 8 nucleotides match TRBD1. Germline CDR1 SGHAT, CDR2 FQNNGV. The junction had 13 bases not matched to a gene; V was cut back by 8 bases and J by 3 bases. The CDR3 covers 16 residues. The CDR3 DNA reads as TGTGCCAGCGGACAGGGAGCCAAGGAGGGTACAGATACGCAGTATTTT. Translation gives CASGQGAKEGTDTQYF.

The chain carries TRBV6-1 and TRBJ2-1, with a possible D match to TRBD2 (5 bases). Germline V gives CDR1 MNHNS, CDR2 SASEGT. The V end was cut by 9 bases, the J end by 0 bases, with 21 bases between. The CDR3 is made up of 17 amino acids. Here the CDR3 reads CARPDGEAESSYNEQFF. DNA of the CDR3: TGTGCCAGACCTGATGGGGAAGCGGAAAGCTCCTACAATGAGCAGTTCTTC.

This clonotype has only a few counts. The rearrangement uses TRBV5-4 and TRBJ2-1; TRBD1 might be the D (5 bases). The CDR3 consists of 14 residues. Germline V gene lookup returns CDR1 SGHNT and CDR2 YYREEE (reference sequence). V lost 0 bases and J 4 bases, leaving 8 bases between the germline ends. DNA for the CDR3: TGTGCCAGCAGCTTGGAACCAGGGTACAATGAGCAGTTCTTC. It codes for CASSLEPGYNEQFF.

In regard to this clonotype: One junction end disagrees with the germline gene, perhaps due to a read error. V is TRBV7-7 and J is TRBJ1-1, with a possible D match to TRBD1 (6 bases). CDR3 length: 13 residues. CDR1 SSHAT and CDR2 FNYEAQ come from the germline V gene (reference sequence). CDR3 in DNA: TGTGCTAGCAGCCTGAGCCCGGGACAAGAAGCTTTCTTT. This gives the protein CASSLSPGQEAFF.

This clonotype was recorded once. The chain recombines TRBV5-1 with TRBJ2-1; 7 bases map to TRBD2. This CDR3 is 14 amino acids long. Germline CDR1 and CDR2: SGHRS and YFSETQ. The V segment lost 2 bases and the J segment 8 bases; nucleotides outside the gene matches: 7. The CDR3 sequence is CASSFGGRVYEQFF. The CDR3 bases are TGCGCCAGCAGCTTCGGCGGGAGAGTCTATGAGCAGTTCTTC.

This clonotype was picked up a small number of times. This sequence joins TRBV12-3 or TRBV12-4 and TRBJ2-3; maybe TRBD1 (5 bases). The CDR3 runs 17 residues. V was clipped by 3 bases and J by 2 bases, with 18 bases between them. The CDR3 sequence is CASSFQVDSHSTDTQYF. Written as DNA, the CDR3 is TGTGCCAGCAGTTTTCAAGTCGACAGCCACTCCACAGATACGCAGTATTTT.

V is TRBV20-1 and J is TRBJ2-1; 10 positions agree with TRBD2. CDR3 length: 14 residues. The trim removed 6 bases at V and 4 bases at J, leaving 6 bases unmatched. Germline CDR1 reads DFQATT; CDR2 reads SNEGSKA (reference sequence). The CDR3 nucleotides are TGCAGTGCCACCCCTAGCGGGAGTTACAATGAGCAGTTCTTC. Translation: CSATPSGSYNEQFF.

The chain links TRBV6-5 to TRBJ2-7; possible D gene TRBD2, 6 bases. CDR3 length: 15 residues. Germline V lookup: CDR1 MNHEY, CDR2 SVGAGI. Deletions cut 2 bases from V and 6 bases from J, with 17 bases between. CDR3 region: CASSYARGASSEQYF. CDR3 in DNA: TGTGCCAGCAGTTACGCGCGGGGCGCGTCATCCGAGCAGTACTTC.

This clonotype was observed at least ten times. The chain is built from TRBV5-6 and TRBJ2-7, with D unresolved. V was clipped by 2 bases and J by 2 bases, with 11 bases between them. The CDR3 covers 14 residues. Germline lookup yields CDR1 SGHDT and CDR2 YYEEEE. CDR3 amino acids: CASSFDDGTYEQYF. The CDR3 DNA reads TGTGCCAGCAGCTTCGATGACGGAACCTACGAGCAGTACTTC.

The genes are TRBV5-1 and TRBJ2-3; 9 bases agree with TRBD2. Germline V lookup: CDR1 SGHRS, CDR2 YFSETQ. J was trimmed by 6 bases and V by 8 bases; bases with no gene match: 7. The CDR3 has 13 amino acids. This CDR3 reads CASSIAGDDTQYF. As DNA, the CDR3 is TGCGCCAGTTCGATAGCGGGGGATGATACGCAGTATTTT.

In the case of this clonotype: The junction shows a germline mismatch at one end, possibly a read error. The chain couples TRBV7-9 to TRBJ1-3; D gene ambiguous. CDR3 length: 12 amino acids. The germline gives CDR1 SEHNR, CDR2 FQNEAQ (reference sequence). In DNA, the CDR3 is TGTGCCAGCAGCTTAGGAGAGCGGGAGGCTGATTTT. Protein: CASSLGEREADF.

The rearrangement uses TRBV18 and TRBJ2-5; 8 nucleotides line up with TRBD2. The CDR3 sequence is 16 residues long. The V gene's germline CDR1 is KGHSH and CDR2 LQKENI. V lost 1 base and J lost 1; bases outside the gene matches: 5. The DNA of the CDR3 is TGTGCCAGCTCACCACTGGCGGGGGGATTCCAAGAGACCCAGTACTTC. The encoded protein is CASSPLAGGFQETQYF.

This clonotype was counted a single time. The chain combines TRBV12-3 or TRBV12-4 with TRBJ2-2; TRBD2 matches at 10 bases. This CDR3 has 15 amino acids. The junction had 7 bases not matched to a gene; V was cut back by 5 bases and J by 7 bases. The CDR3, as DNA: TGTGCCAGCAGTGGGTCTAGCGGGAGTATCGGGGAGCTGTTTTTT. It is translated as CASSGSSGSIGELFF.

This clonotype was seen more than once but under ten times. The genes are TRBV19 and TRBJ2-2; 7 positions match TRBD1. Germline trimming cut 6 bases from V and 4 bases from J; bases unmatched to any gene: 8. Germline V gene lookup returns CDR1 LNHDA and CDR2 SQIVND (reference sequence). This CDR3 is 15 amino acids long. This CDR3 is CASSLTGSSTGELFF. CDR3 nucleotides: TGTGCCAGTAGCCTGACAGGGTCGAGCACCGGGGAGCTGTTTTTT. Using reference TRBV19 and TRBJ2-2 for the parts outside the CDR3, the full variable domain is DGGITQSPKYLFRKEGQNVTLSCEQNLNHDAMYWYRQDPGQGLRLIYYSQIVNDFQKGDIAEGYSVSREKKESFPLTVTSAQKNPTAFYLCASSLTGSSTGELFFGEGSRLTVL.